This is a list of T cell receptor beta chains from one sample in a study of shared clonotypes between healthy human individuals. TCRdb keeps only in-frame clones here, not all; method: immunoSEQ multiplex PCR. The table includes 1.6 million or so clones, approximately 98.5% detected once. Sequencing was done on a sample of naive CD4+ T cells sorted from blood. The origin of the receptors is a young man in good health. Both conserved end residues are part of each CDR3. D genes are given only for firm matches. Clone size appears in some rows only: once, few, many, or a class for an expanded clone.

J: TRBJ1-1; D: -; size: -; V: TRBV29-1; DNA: TGCAGCGTTGACACCAGGAACACTGAAGCTTTCTTT; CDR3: CSVDTRNTEAFF
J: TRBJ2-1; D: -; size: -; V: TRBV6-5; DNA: TGTGCCAGCACGCGGGAATCCGGTGAGCAGTTCTTC; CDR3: CASTRESGEQFF
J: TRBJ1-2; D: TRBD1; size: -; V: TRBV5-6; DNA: TGTGCCAGCAGGGACAGGGGAGTACCCCATGGCTACACCTTC; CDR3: CASRDRGVPHGYTF
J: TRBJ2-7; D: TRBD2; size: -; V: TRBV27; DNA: TGTGCCAGCAGTCCGACTTGGACTAGTTATAACTACGAGCAGTACTTC; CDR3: CASSPTWTSYNYEQYF
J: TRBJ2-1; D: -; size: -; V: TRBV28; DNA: TGTGCCAGCACCGATCCGAGACGCATTGAGCAGTTCTTC; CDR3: CASTDPRRIEQFF
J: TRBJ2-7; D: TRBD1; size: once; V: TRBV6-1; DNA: TGTGCCAGCACCAGACAGGGGTTCGAGCAGTACTTC; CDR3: CASTRQGFEQYF
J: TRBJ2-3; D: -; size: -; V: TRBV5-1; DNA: TGCGCCAGCAGCTTCCAGGGTGGCACAGATACGCAGTATTTT; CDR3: CASSFQGGTDTQYF
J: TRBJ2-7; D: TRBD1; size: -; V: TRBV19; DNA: TGTGCCAGTAGTATGCTCAGGGGGCTCGGCGAGCAGTACTTC; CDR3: CASSMLRGLGEQYF
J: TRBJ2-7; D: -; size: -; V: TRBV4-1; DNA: TGCGCCAGCAGCCAACCGGGGGGCGGAGTAAGGGCCTACGAGCAGTACTTC; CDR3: CASSQPGGGVRAYEQYF
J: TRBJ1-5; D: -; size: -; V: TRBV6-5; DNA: TGTGCCAGCAGTCCGCGACAGGTAGGACCGCCCCAGCATTTT; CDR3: CASSPRQVGPPQHF
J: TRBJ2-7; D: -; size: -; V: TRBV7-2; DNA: TGTGCCAGCAGCCGAAGGGGGGCATACGAGCAGTACTTC; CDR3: CASSRRGAYEQYF
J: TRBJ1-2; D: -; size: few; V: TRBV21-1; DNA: TGTGCCAGCAGGTCACAGGATGGCTACACCTTC; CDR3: CASRSQDGYTF